Given below is one T cell receptor beta chain in context. Profiling relied on immunoSEQ multiplex PCR, and the TCRdb table lists in-frame clones only, not all of them. The table has 100,000 or so clones, roughly 92% seen once. This sample is drawn from a study of blood T cell repertoires in COVID-19. Study details: Specimens from acute and convalescent COVID-19 originated in the United States, Italy and Spain. PBMCs, B-cell-depleted T cells, or T cells provided the cDNA or gDNA that made up the material.

This CDR3 is 13 amino acids long. The V segment lost 6 bases and the J segment 6 bases; nucleotides outside the gene matches: 2. Germline CDR1 is MNHEY and CDR2 is SVGAGI. Material for sequencing was peripheral blood. This rearrangement joins TRBV6-5 to TRBJ2-1; TRBD1 agrees at 10 bases. The TCR originated in a man between 45 and 60 years old with active COVID-19. The CDR3 region is CASRRTGGNEQFF. The CDR3 region has the DNA TGTGCCAGCAGAAGGACAGGGGGCAATGAGCAGTTCTTC.